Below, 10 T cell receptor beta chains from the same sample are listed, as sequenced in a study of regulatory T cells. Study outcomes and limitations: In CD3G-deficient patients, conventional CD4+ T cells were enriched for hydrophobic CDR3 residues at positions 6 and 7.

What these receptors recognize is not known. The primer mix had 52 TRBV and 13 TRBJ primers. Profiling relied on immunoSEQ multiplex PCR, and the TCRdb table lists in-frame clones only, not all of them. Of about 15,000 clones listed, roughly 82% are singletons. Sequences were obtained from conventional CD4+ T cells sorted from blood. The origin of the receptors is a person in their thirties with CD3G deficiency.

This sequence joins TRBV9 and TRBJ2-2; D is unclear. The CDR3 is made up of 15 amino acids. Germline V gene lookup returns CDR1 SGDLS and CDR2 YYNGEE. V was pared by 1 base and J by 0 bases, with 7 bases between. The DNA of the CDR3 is TGTGCCAGCAGCGTAACCAGTGCGAACACCGGGGAGCTGTTTTTT. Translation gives CASSVTSANTGELFF.

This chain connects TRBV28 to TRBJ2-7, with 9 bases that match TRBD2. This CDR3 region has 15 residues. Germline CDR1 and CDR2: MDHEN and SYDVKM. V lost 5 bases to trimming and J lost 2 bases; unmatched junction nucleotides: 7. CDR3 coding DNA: TGTGCCAGCAGTCCCCAGCTAGCGGGGCCCTACGAGCAGTACTTC. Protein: CASSPQLAGPYEQYF.

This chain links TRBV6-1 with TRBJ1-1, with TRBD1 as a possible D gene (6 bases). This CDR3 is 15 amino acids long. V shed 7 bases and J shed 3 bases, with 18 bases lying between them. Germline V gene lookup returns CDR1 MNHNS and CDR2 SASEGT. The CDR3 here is CASKKSGTTHTEAFF. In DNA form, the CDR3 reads TGTGCCAGCAAGAAATCCGGGACAACTCACACTGAAGCTTTCTTT.

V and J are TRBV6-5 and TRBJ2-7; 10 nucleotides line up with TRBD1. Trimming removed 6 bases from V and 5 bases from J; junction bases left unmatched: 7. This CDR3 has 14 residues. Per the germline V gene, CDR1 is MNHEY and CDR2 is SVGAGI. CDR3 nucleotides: TGTGCCAGCAGCAACCGGGACAGGGGAAACGAGCAGTACTTC. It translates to CASSNRDRGNEQYF.

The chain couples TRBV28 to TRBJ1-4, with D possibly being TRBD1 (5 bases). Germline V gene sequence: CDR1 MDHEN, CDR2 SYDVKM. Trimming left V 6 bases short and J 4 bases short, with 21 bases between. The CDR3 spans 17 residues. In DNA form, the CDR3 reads TGTGCCAGCAGCGGCCTAGGGAGAGGGGAATTTAATGAAAAACTGTTTTTT. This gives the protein CASSGLGRGEFNEKLFF.

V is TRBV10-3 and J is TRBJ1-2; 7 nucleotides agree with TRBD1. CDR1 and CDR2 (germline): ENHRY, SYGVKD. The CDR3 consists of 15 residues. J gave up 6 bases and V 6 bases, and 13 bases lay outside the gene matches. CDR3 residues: CAISPRSSGQDGYTF. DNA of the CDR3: TGTGCCATCAGCCCTAGGAGTTCCGGACAGGATGGCTACACCTTC.

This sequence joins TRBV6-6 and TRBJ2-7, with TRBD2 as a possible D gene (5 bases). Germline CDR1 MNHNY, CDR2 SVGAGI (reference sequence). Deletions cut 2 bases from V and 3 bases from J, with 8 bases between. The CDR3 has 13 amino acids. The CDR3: CASSYVAGYEQYF. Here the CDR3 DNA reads TGTGCCAGCAGTTACGTGGCGGGCTACGAGCAGTACTTC.

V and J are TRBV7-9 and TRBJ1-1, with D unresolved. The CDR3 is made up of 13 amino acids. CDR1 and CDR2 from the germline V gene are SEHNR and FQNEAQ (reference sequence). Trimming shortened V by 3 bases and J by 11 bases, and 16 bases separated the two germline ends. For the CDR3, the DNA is TGTGCCAGCAGCTTGGACGTCGGCGGAGAGGCTTTCTTT. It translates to CASSLDVGGEAFF.

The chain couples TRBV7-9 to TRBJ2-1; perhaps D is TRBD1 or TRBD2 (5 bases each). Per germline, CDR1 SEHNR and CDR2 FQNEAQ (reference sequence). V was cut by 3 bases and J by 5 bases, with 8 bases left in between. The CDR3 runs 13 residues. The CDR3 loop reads CASSFGAHNEQFF. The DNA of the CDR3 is TGTGCCAGCAGCTTCGGGGCGCACAATGAGCAGTTCTTC.

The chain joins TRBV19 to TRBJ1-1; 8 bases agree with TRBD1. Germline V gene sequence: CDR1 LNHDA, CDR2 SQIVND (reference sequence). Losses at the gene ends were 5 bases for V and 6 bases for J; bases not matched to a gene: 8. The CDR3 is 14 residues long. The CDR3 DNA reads TGTGCCAGTAGTGTACGGACAGGGTTGGCTGAAGCTTTCTTT. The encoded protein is CASSVRTGLAEAFF.